Listed here are 6 T cell receptor beta chains from one sample, sequenced in a study of siplizumab effects on memory and regulatory T cells. Measured with immunoSEQ multiplex PCR; TCRdb has only the in-frame clones, and not every one. The repertoire consists of about 27,000 clones, with roughly 82% occurring once and the leading ten covering 20% to 25%. What was sequenced was memory CD4+ T cells sorted from blood. These receptors came from a human donor in good health.

The chain couples TRBV6-5 to TRBJ2-3; D is uncertain. Trimming removed 6 bases at V and 3 bases at J, with 16 bases between. Germline loops: CDR1 MNHEY, CDR2 SVGAGI. CDR3 length: 15 amino acids. The DNA for the CDR3 is TGTGCCAGCAGATTACGTTTTGGGATGACAGATACGCAGTATTTT. Protein sequence: CASRLRFGMTDTQYF.

The chain is built from TRBV6-1 and TRBJ2-7; 13 bases agree with TRBD2. The CDR3 consists of 15 residues. The germline V gene has CDR1 MNHNS and CDR2 SASEGT. The trim removed 2 bases at V and 9 bases at J, leaving 7 bases unmatched. CDR3 loop: CASSERWTSGSWQYF. The CDR3 DNA reads as TGTGCCAGCAGTGAAAGGTGGACTAGCGGGAGCTGGCAGTACTTC.

The chain links TRBV7-2 to TRBJ2-7; D possibly corresponds to TRBD1 (6 bases). Trimming took off 2 bases at V and 5 bases at J, with 16 bases between the two ends. The CDR3 runs 15 residues. Germline CDR1 is SGHTA and CDR2 is FQGNSA. The CDR3 DNA reads as TGTGCCAGCAGCTTACGGCCCCCAGGGGTGGACGAGCAGTACTTC. Translating gives CASSLRPPGVDEQYF.

CDR3 coding DNA: TGTGCCAGCAGCTCCGGGACTAGCGGGAGATACCACGAGCAGTACTTC. It encodes CASSSGTSGRYHEQYF. The V call is TRBV7-2, the J call TRBJ2-7; 14 bases fit TRBD2. J gave up 5 bases and V 4 bases, and 7 bases lay outside the gene matches. CDR3 length equals 16 residues. Germline values: CDR1 SGHTA, CDR2 FQGNSA.

The chain is built from TRBV7-9 and TRBJ1-3, with D tentatively TRBD1 (5 bases). The germline V and J ends were trimmed by 7 bases and 0 bases, with 16 bases remaining between them. This CDR3 region has 16 residues. Germline loops: CDR1 SEHNR, CDR2 FQNEAQ (reference sequence). The CDR3 is CASTTVGTYSGNTIYF. In DNA form, the CDR3 reads TGTGCCAGCACGACCGTAGGGACTTACTCTGGAAACACCATATATTTT.

V is TRBV10-3 and J is TRBJ2-1, with TRBD2 as a possible D gene (6 bases). CDR3 length: 15 residues. Germline CDR1 is ENHRY and CDR2 is SYGVKD. V lost 7 bases to trimming and J lost 5 bases, with 18 bases between them. Written as DNA, the CDR3 is TGTGCCATCACATGGGGAGGCCCACCGGACAATGAGCAGTTCTTC. This sequence encodes CAITWGGPPDNEQFF.